The rows below give T cell receptor beta chains drawn from one sample of a study of CD8+ T cells in alopecia areata. Method: immunoSEQ multiplex PCR; TCRdb's copy keeps in-frame clones and lacks some. The data contain some 190,000 clones, more than 50% of them singletons. Sequenced material: CD4+ T cells sorted from blood, taken at week 24, from a patient treated with tofacitinib. These receptors were taken from a human donor with alopecia areata. Both conserved end residues are part of each CDR3. D genes are given only for firm matches. The size of a clone is reported for some rows only, either as once, few or many, or as a class for expanded clones.

v_gene,j_gene,abundance,d_gene,CDR3aa,CDR3nt
TRBV29-1,TRBJ2-3,.,.,CSSLEGLADTQYF,TGCAGCTCATTGGAGGGGTTAGCAGATACGCAGTATTTT
TRBV28,TRBJ2-7,.,.,CASSAPKGLVYEQYF,TGTGCCAGCAGTGCCCCGAAGGGACTCGTATACGAGCAGTACTTC
TRBV29-1,TRBJ1-1,once,.,CSVAKVQDNTEAFF,TGCAGCGTTGCAAAAGTTCAGGACAACACTGAAGCTTTCTTT
TRBV29-1,TRBJ1-2,.,TRBD1,CSVGGGLIPYTF,TGCAGCGTTGGAGGGGGCCTTATACCCTACACCTTC
TRBV5-1,TRBJ1-6,once,TRBD1,CASSTGQGNSPLHF,TGCGCCAGCAGCACAGGACAGGGTAATTCACCCCTCCACTTT
TRBV15,TRBJ1-5,.,.,CATSRTKDPNQPQHF,TGTGCCACCAGCCGCACAAAAGACCCAAATCAGCCCCAGCATTTT
TRBV4-2,TRBJ2-7,.,.,CASSQPGGLSYEQYF,TGTGCCAGCAGCCAACCGGGTGGGCTCTCCTACGAGCAGTACTTC
TRBV25-1,TRBJ2-2,.,TRBD2,CASSPSGTSGGNTGELFF,TGTGCCAGCAGTCCCTCGGGTACTAGCGGGGGGAACACCGGGGAGCTGTTTTTT
TRBV5-6,TRBJ1-2,.,.,CASSYRSIQGYTF,TGTGCCAGCAGCTACCGTTCCATTCAGGGCTACACCTTC
TRBV15,TRBJ2-4,once,.,CATSRVPGGNIQYF,TGTGCCACCAGCAGAGTACCCGGTGGAAACATTCAGTACTTC
TRBV29-1,TRBJ1-1,.,.,CSVDVNTEAFF,TGCAGCGTTGACGTCAACACTGAAGCTTTCTTT
TRBV4-3,TRBJ1-5,.,.,CASSQDAAAYNQPQHF,TGCGCCAGCAGCCAAGATGCGGCCGCGTACAATCAGCCCCAGCATTTT
TRBV19,TRBJ1-5,.,.,CASSIDPRRRYSNQPQHF,TGTGCCAGTAGTATAGACCCTAGGCGGAGGTATAGCAATCAGCCCCAGCATTTT
TRBV7-2,TRBJ2-5,.,.,CASSSYGGQETQYF,TGTGCCAGCAGCTCGTACGGGGGCCAGGAGACCCAGTACTTC
TRBV7-2,TRBJ2-3,few,TRBD2,CASNGGSPSTDTQYF,TGTGCCAGCAATGGCGGGAGCCCAAGCACAGATACGCAGTATTTT
TRBV5-1,TRBJ1-1,.,.,CASSSQSGAPLNTEAFF,TGCGCCAGCAGCTCACAATCTGGGGCTCCTTTGAACACTGAAGCTTTCTTT
TRBV10-3,TRBJ2-7,.,.,CAISESASYEQYF,TGTGCCATCAGTGAGTCAGCGTCCTACGAGCAGTACTTC
TRBV18,TRBJ2-5,few,.,CASSFELLSPQETQYF,TGTGCCAGCTCATTCGAACTACTGAGCCCCCAAGAGACCCAGTACTTC
TRBV29-1,TRBJ1-2,.,.,CSVGQNYGYTF,TGCAGCGTAGGACAGAACTATGGCTACACCTTC
TRBV2,TRBJ2-4,.,.,CASSPLVEHIQYF,TGTGCCAGCAGCCCCTTAGTGGAGCACATTCAGTACTTC
TRBV6-5,TRBJ1-1,.,.,CASKWGVEAFF,TGTGCCAGCAAGTGGGGGGTTGAAGCTTTCTTT
TRBV4-3,TRBJ1-6,few,.,CASSQVAGANSPLHF,TGCGCCAGCAGCCAAGTTGCGGGGGCGAATTCACCCCTCCACTTT
TRBV6-5,TRBJ1-2,.,TRBD1,CASRSGGVDYGYTF,TGTGCCAGCAGATCAGGGGGCGTTGACTATGGCTACACCTTC
TRBV29-1,TRBJ2-2,.,TRBD1,CSVLEQGEIGELFF,TGCAGCGTTTTGGAACAGGGGGAAATCGGGGAGCTGTTTTTT
TRBV10-2,TRBJ1-1,.,TRBD1,CASSDRARTEAFF,TGCGCCAGCAGCGACAGGGCGCGAACTGAAGCTTTCTTT
TRBV2,TRBJ2-5,.,.,CASSTPPRPETQYF,TGTGCCAGCAGTACCCCTCCTAGGCCGGAGACCCAGTACTTC
TRBV5-6,TRBJ1-2,.,.,CASSFRIRGHYGYTF,TGTGCCAGCAGCTTTCGAATTCGGGGACACTATGGCTACACCTTC
TRBV19,TRBJ1-2,.,.,CASTRGGYYGYTF,TGTGCCAGTACCAGGGGCGGGTACTATGGCTACACCTTC
TRBV4-3,TRBJ2-5,.,.,CASSQNRGGMETQYF,TGCGCCAGCAGCCAGAACAGGGGCGGGATGGAGACCCAGTACTTC
TRBV10-3,TRBJ1-6,.,TRBD1,CAIRSGQDSPLHF,TGTGCCATTCGATCGGGACAGGATTCACCCCTCCACTTT
TRBV14,TRBJ1-5,few,.,CASSLLGSGPQHF,TGTGCCAGCAGCCTCCTAGGGAGCGGGCCCCAGCATTTT
TRBV19,TRBJ1-2,.,TRBD1,CASSLSAGTGNYGYTF,TGTGCCAGTAGCCTCAGTGCCGGGACAGGGAACTATGGCTACACCTTC
TRBV9,TRBJ2-5,.,.,CASSALLRLVQETQYF,TGTGCCAGCAGCGCACTCCTCAGACTGGTACAAGAGACCCAGTACTTC
TRBV7-2,TRBJ2-5,few,TRBD2,CASSSLAGGRETQYF,TGTGCCAGCAGCTCGCTAGCGGGGGGAAGAGAGACCCAGTACTTC
TRBV6-5,TRBJ2-3,.,.,CASSDTPSTDTQYF,TGTGCCAGCAGTGATACCCCTAGCACAGATACGCAGTATTTT
TRBV19,TRBJ2-6,few,.,CASSLGGGGANVLTF,TGTGCCAGTAGTCTCGGGGGTGGTGGGGCCAACGTCCTGACTTTC
TRBV5-8,TRBJ2-1,.,.,CASSLRSQGGGNEQFF,TGTGCCAGCAGTTTGCGCTCTCAAGGGGGGGGCAATGAGCAGTTCTTC
TRBV7-2,TRBJ1-5,few,.,CASSLGADNQPQHF,TGTGCCAGCAGCTTAGGGGCAGACAATCAGCCCCAGCATTTT
TRBV30,TRBJ1-1,few,TRBD1,CAWSDRGLYF,TGTGCCTGGAGTGACAGGGGGCTGTACTTT
TRBV10-3,TRBJ2-7,.,.,CAIRAGSYEQYF,TGTGCCATCAGGGCAGGGTCCTACGAGCAGTACTTC
TRBV30,TRBJ1-6,.,.,CAWRSRGWAPLHF,TGTGCCTGGAGATCCAGGGGTTGGGCACCCCTCCACTTT